The next 11 T cell receptor beta chains were all read from a single sample in a study of cytomegalovirus exposure and HLA in healthy donors. The PCR was carried out with 60 Vbeta primers and 13 Jbeta primers. Profiled with immunoSEQ multiplex PCR; TCRdb holds only in-frame clones, not every one. The table lists 42,000 or so clones, roughly 47% of them singletons, with 9% to 13% in the top ten. Source material: PBMCs. The receptor source for this set is a human donor in good health.

The V call is TRBV19, the J call TRBJ2-3; D is unclear. From germline, CDR1 is LNHDA and CDR2 SQIVND (reference sequence). The CDR3 is made up of 13 amino acids. Trimming pared 5 bases from V and 2 bases from J, leaving 8 bases between. CDR3 amino acids: CASSEINTDTQYF. CDR3 coding DNA: TGTGCCAGTAGTGAGATAAACACAGATACGCAGTATTTT.

As to this clone: The same CDR3 arises from other DNA sequences in this sample as well. J is TRBJ1-1 and V is TRBV28, with 8 bases lining up with TRBD1. CDR3 length: 15 residues. V trimming: 0 bases; J trimming: 4 bases; junction bases outside the gene matches: 4. The germline V gene encodes CDR1 MDHEN and CDR2 SYDVKM. The DNA of the CDR3 is TGTGCCAGCAGTTTATGGAACAGGGGGAGCACTGAAGCTTTCTTT. Translated: CASSLWNRGSTEAFF.

The genes are TRBV6-1 and TRBJ2-5; D possibly corresponds to TRBD1 (6 bases). CDR1 MNHNS and CDR2 SASEGT come from the germline V gene. There are 15 residues in the CDR3. Trimming left V 4 bases short and J 2 bases short, with 14 bases between. CDR3 bases: TGTGCCAGCAGTGTTGACAGGTCTGTTCAAGAGACCCAGTACTTC. Amino acid sequence: CASSVDRSVQETQYF.

This clone was detected only a few times. The chain joins TRBV4-1 to TRBJ1-3, with unresolved D. From germline, CDR1 is MGHRA and CDR2 YSYEKL. The CDR3 extends over 15 amino acids. V was shortened by 1 base and J by 2 bases, with 9 bases between the two germline ends. The CDR3 loop is CASSQVFSAGNTIYF. The CDR3 DNA reads as TGCGCCAGCAGCCAAGTGTTTTCGGCTGGAAACACCATATATTTT.

This chain joins TRBV7-2 and TRBJ2-7, with TRBD2 identical over 7 bases. Germline V gene data show CDR1 as SGHTA and CDR2 as FQGNSA. This CDR3 region has 16 residues. V gave up 0 bases and J gave up 4 bases; unmatched junction bases: 9. In DNA form, the CDR3 reads TGTGCCAGCAGCTTAGCCCTAGCTAGCGGCGGGTACGAGCAGTACTTC. Protein: CASSLALASGGYEQYF.

The chain combines TRBV18 with TRBJ1-2, with D perhaps TRBD1 (6 bases). The CDR3 has 14 amino acids. V shed 8 bases and J shed 1 base, with 14 bases lying between them. Germline CDR1 KGHSH, CDR2 LQKENI. The CDR3 DNA follows: TGTGCCAGCCACCTTGGGGGCCTTAACTATGGCTACACCTTC. It encodes CASHLGGLNYGYTF.

Written as DNA, the CDR3 is TGTGCCAGTACCACACGGGGGGCGGAAGGGGAGACCCAGTACTTC. This sequence encodes CASTTRGAEGETQYF. The chain recombines TRBV19 with TRBJ2-5; TRBD2 is a possible D gene (7 bases). Trimming cost V 7 bases and J 5 bases, with 20 bases left between them. This CDR3 region has 15 residues. The germline V gene has CDR1 LNHDA and CDR2 SQIVND (reference sequence).

This chain connects TRBV18 to TRBJ2-5; perhaps TRBD1 as D (5 bases). The CDR3 is 13 residues long. The V gene lost 1 base and the J gene lost 3 bases, with 6 bases spanning the gap. Germline CDR1 is KGHSH and CDR2 is LQKENI. The CDR3 here is CASSPQGKETQYF. In DNA form, the CDR3 reads TGTGCCAGCTCACCACAGGGGAAAGAGACCCAGTACTTC.

CDR3 in amino acids: CASSKDRVYGYTF. As DNA, the CDR3 is TGCGCCAGCAGCAAGGACAGGGTTTATGGCTACACCTTC. The rearrangement uses TRBV5-1 and TRBJ1-2; 8 bases are shared with TRBD1. V gave up 4 bases and J gave up 5 bases; unmatched junction bases: 4. Germline CDR1 and CDR2: SGHRS and YFSETQ. This CDR3 has 13 residues.

This rearrangement joins TRBV6-5 to TRBJ2-1; D not resolved. The CDR3 loop spans 13 amino acids. Trimming shortened V by 2 bases and J by 4 bases, and 6 bases separated the two germline ends. Germline V gives CDR1 MNHEY, CDR2 SVGAGI. CDR3 nucleotide sequence: TGTGCCAGCAGTTACCAGTCATACAATGAGCAGTTCTTC. It encodes CASSYQSYNEQFF.

This clone has only a few counts. The chain combines TRBV2 with TRBJ2-7, with D possibly matching TRBD1 (5 bases). The length of the CDR3 is 14 residues. Trimming shortened V by 2 bases and J by 0 bases, and 8 bases separated the two germline ends. Germline assignment: CDR1 SNHLY and CDR2 FYNNEI. The CDR3 nucleotides read TGTGCCAGCAGTGAACAGGGCTCCTCCTACGAGCAGTACTTC. Its translation is CASSEQGSSYEQYF. The full variable domain, in which reference TRBV2 and TRBJ2-7 provide the parts outside the CDR3, is EPEVTQTPSHQVTQMGQEVILRCVPISNHLYFYWYRQILGQKVEFLVSFYNNEISEKSEIFDDQFSVERPDGSNFTLKIRSTKLEDSAMYFCASSEQGSSYEQYFGPGTRLTVT.